These 13 T cell receptor beta chains share one sample of origin, sequenced in a study of T cells in Graves' hyperthyroidism and ophthalmopathy. RNA transcripts served as the template for amplifying TCR beta CDR3 regions. The study used the HTBI primer set for a first-round RT-PCR of the TCR CDR3. Each CDR3 protein is one row after TCRdb ran MiXCR on the multiplex PCR reads. Of 800,000 or so distinct CDR3 sequences detected, around 38% appear once; the ten largest clones hold roughly 8.3%. Input material: blood. The source is a man younger than 35 with Graves' hyperthyroidism.

The chain combines TRBV15 with TRBJ1-3; 10 bases are shared with TRBD1. The CDR3 has 17 residues. Germline loops: CDR1 LNHNV, CDR2 YYDKDF (reference sequence). The junction had 7 bases not matched to a gene; V was cut back by 5 bases and J by 0 bases. As DNA, the CDR3 is TGTGCCACCAGCTGGGCCCGGGACAGGGGCTCTGGAAACACCATATATTTT. It specifies CATSWARDRGSGNTIYF.

This clonotype was counted many times. This chain uses TRBV10-2 with TRBJ1-4; tentative D call: TRBD1 (5 bases). CDR1 is WSHSY, CDR2 SAAADI, per germline. The CDR3 runs 15 residues. Between the trimmed V and J ends, which lost 4 bases and 1 base, there was a span of 10 bases. The CDR3 reads CASSVGGLTNEKLFF. The CDR3 DNA sequence: TGCGCCAGCAGTGTTGGGGGTCTAACTAATGAAAAACTGTTTTTT.

V is TRBV5-8 and J is TRBJ2-7, with 8 positions matching TRBD1. Germline CDR1 is SGHTS and CDR2 is YDEGEE. V was clipped by 4 bases and J by 6 bases; unmatched bases: 6. CDR3 length: 13 residues. Written as DNA, the CDR3 is TGTGCCAGCAGCCTCCCGGACAGGGCCGAGCAGTACTTC. Residues: CASSLPDRAEQYF. The full variable domain, its missing parts supplied by reference TRBV5-8 and TRBJ2-7, is EAGVTQSPTHLIKTRGQQATLRCSPISGHTSVYWYQQALGLGLQFLLWYDEGEERNRGNFPPRFSGRQFPNYSSELNVNALELEDSALYLCASSLPDRAEQYFGPGTRLTVT.

The chain links TRBV11-1 to TRBJ2-1; 10 bases are shared with TRBD1. Trimming at V came to 5 bases and at J to 8 bases, leaving 6 bases not matched to a gene. The CDR3 spans 14 residues. Per germline, CDR1 SGHAT and CDR2 FQDESV (reference sequence). This CDR3 reads CASSPRDRGDEQFF. The CDR3 nucleotides read TGTGCCAGCAGCCCCCGGGACAGGGGCGATGAGCAGTTCTTC.

The table lists this clonotype with many counts. The V gene is TRBV11-3, the J gene TRBJ2-5; D may be TRBD2 (5 bases). The CDR3 covers 15 residues. Trimming took off 5 bases at V and 5 bases at J, with 18 bases between the two ends. The germline CDR1 and CDR2 sequences are SGHNT and YENEEA. Written as DNA, the CDR3 is TGTGCCAGCAGCATCGGCGGGTCGGTAGAGGAGACCCAGTACTTC. Translating it yields CASSIGGSVEETQYF.

This clonotype was counted between two and nine times. The chain combines TRBV13 with TRBJ1-3; a possible D gene is TRBD1 (6 bases). Trimming left V 2 bases short and J 3 bases short, with 11 bases between. Per germline, CDR1 PRHDT and CDR2 FYEKMQ (reference sequence). The CDR3 has 15 amino acids. The CDR3 DNA reads as TGTGCCAGCAGCTTATCAGGGGACGGTGGAAACACCATATATTTT. Amino acids: CASSLSGDGGNTIYF.

In its sample, this clonotype was seen once. The genes are TRBV20-1 and TRBJ2-6; 9 bases are a match to TRBD1. This CDR3 has 15 residues. The germline gives CDR1 DFQATT, CDR2 SNEGSKA (reference sequence). With V trimmed by 5 bases and J by 3 bases, 5 bases remained unmatched. This CDR3 is CSARTGVNGANVLTF. CDR3 sequence (DNA): TGCAGTGCTCGGACAGGGGTTAATGGGGCCAACGTCCTGACTTTC.

This clonotype was counted ten times or more. The chain employs TRBV4-2 and TRBJ1-6; no firm D call. The CDR3 covers 14 residues. The germline CDR1 and CDR2 sequences are LGHNA and YNFKEQ. With 2 bases removed from V and 7 bases from J, the gap between germline ends came to 9 bases. In DNA, the CDR3 is TGTGCCAGCAGCCAATGGGCTGAGAATTCACCCCTCCACTTT. Its translation: CASSQWAENSPLHF.

Note on this clonotype: At one of its ends the junction is not consistent with the germline gene, which may arise from a read error. The gene calls are TRBV10-3 and TRBJ2-7, with D possibly being TRBD1 (6 bases). In germline, CDR1 is ENHRY, CDR2 SYGVKD. The CDR3 is 14 residues long. This CDR3 reads CASSVYGRGYEQYF. As DNA, the CDR3 is TGTGCCAGCAGTGTATACGGCAGGGGCTACGAGCAGTACTTC.

The CDR3 reads CASSGAGSYNSPLHF. In nucleotides, the CDR3 is TGTGCCAGCAGCGGAGCGGGCTCCTATAATTCACCCCTCCACTTT. The J gene is TRBJ1-6, the V gene TRBV25-1; D is undetermined. The CDR3 loop spans 15 amino acids. CDR1 is MGHDK and CDR2 is SYGVNS in the germline V gene. Trimming took 6 bases from V and 0 from J, leaving 9 bases between them.

The V call is TRBV12-3 or TRBV12-4, the J call TRBJ2-7, with D possibly called TRBD1 or TRBD2 (6 bases each). The CDR3 runs to 14 residues. Trimming pared 7 bases from V and 1 base from J, leaving 14 bases between. CDR3 coding DNA: TGTGCCAGCAATGAGGGGGGTTTATCCTACGAGCAGTACTTC. This sequence encodes CASNEGGLSYEQYF.

The chain is built from TRBV4-1 and TRBJ1-2; D remains ambiguous. Trimming pared 4 bases from V and 8 bases from J, leaving 14 bases between. There are 13 residues in the CDR3. Germline V lookup: CDR1 MGHRA, CDR2 YSYEKL. The CDR3: CASSPRGSRGYTF. DNA of the CDR3: TGCGCCAGCAGCCCCCGCGGGTCTCGGGGCTACACCTTC.

The rearrangement joins TRBV19 to TRBJ1-4; D is unresolved. CDR3 length: 11 residues. In germline, CDR1 is LNHDA, CDR2 SQIVND (reference sequence). V was cut by 1 base and J by 16 bases, with 10 bases left in between. The CDR3 nucleotides are TGTGCCAGTAGTATAGGTGACGAAAGGTTTTTT. Translated: CASSIGDERFF.